This TCR beta chain derives from a study of T cell repertoires in cytomegalovirus infection. TCRdb redid the calling of the reads with MiXCR, one entry per CDR3 protein. The table lists some 680,000 distinct CDR3 sequences, about a third of them singletons. Germline values: CDR1 MGHRA, CDR2 YSYEKL. The CDR3 spans 15 residues. As concerns this clonotype: At one end the junction does not follow the germline gene, possibly because of a read error.

This TCR was sampled from a human donor in good health (CMV status not recorded). Some clones in this sample may be carry-over from other donors' samples. Specimen: PBMCs. The chain is built from TRBV4-1 and TRBJ1-5; D is ambiguous. The CDR3 DNA sequence: TGTGCCAGCAGCCAAGATTTGGCCGCGAATCAGCCCCAGCATTTT. This translates into CASSQDLAANQPQHF.